Below, 19 T cell receptor beta chains from the same sample are listed, as sequenced in a study of cytomegalovirus exposure and HLA in healthy donors. TCRdb's table, derived via immunoSEQ multiplex PCR, lists solely in-frame clones and lacks some. The sample carries around 140,000 clones, roughly 93% recorded once. Source material: PBMCs. The receptors originated from a young man in good health and CMV-seropositive.

The chain combines TRBV6-1 with TRBJ2-4; 10 positions match TRBD2. J gave up 5 bases and V 7 bases, and 8 bases lay outside the gene matches. The CDR3 runs 15 residues. CDR1 and CDR2 from the germline V gene are MNHNS and SASEGT. CDR3 sequence: CASTPLAGRENIQYF. CDR3 nucleotide sequence: TGTGCCAGCACCCCACTAGCGGGACGGGAAAACATTCAGTACTTC.

The chain employs TRBV5-1 and TRBJ2-7; perhaps TRBD1 as D (5 bases). CDR1 is SGHRS, CDR2 YFSETQ, per germline. The CDR3 runs 13 residues. V dropped 4 bases and J dropped 6 bases, with 14 bases sitting between them. CDR3 bases: TGCGCCAGCAGCCCTTCTCAGGGATCCGAGCAGTACTTC. Its translation: CASSPSQGSEQYF.

The CDR3 reads CAISEGGLAGANTGELFF. CDR3 bases: TGTGCCATCAGTGAGGGGGGACTAGCGGGAGCGAACACCGGGGAGCTGTTTTTT. The genes are TRBV10-3 and TRBJ2-2; 14 bases align to TRBD2. Germline-derived CDR1 and CDR2 are ENHRY and SYGVKD. This CDR3 spans 18 amino acids. V lost 2 bases, J lost 0 bases, and 2 bases stayed unmatched.

This clone was detected once. V gene TRBV27 combines with J gene TRBJ2-3; TRBD2 agrees at 9 bases. V dropped 6 bases and J dropped 6; count of bases not matched to a gene: 10. The CDR3 is 15 amino acids. From germline, CDR1 is MNHEY and CDR2 SMNVEV (reference sequence). CDR3 sequence reads: CASSYGNAGGDTQYF. CDR3 nucleotide sequence: TGTGCCAGCAGCTATGGGAATGCGGGAGGGGATACGCAGTATTTT.

In this sample, this clone turned up once. This rearrangement joins TRBV6-1 to TRBJ2-1; 11 bases fit TRBD1. The ends lost 7 bases at V and 6 bases at J; junction bases unmatched: 5. Germline CDR1 MNHNS, CDR2 SASEGT. The CDR3 sequence is 14 residues long. This CDR3 reads CASTAGTGGNEQFF. The CDR3, as DNA: TGTGCCAGCACGGCCGGGACAGGGGGCAATGAGCAGTTCTTC.

The chain has TRBV5-1 and TRBJ1-2, with D hard to call. V shed 0 bases and J shed 3 bases, with 9 bases lying between them. This CDR3 contains 14 residues. Germline-derived CDR1 and CDR2 are SGHRS and YFSETQ. As DNA, the CDR3 is TGCGCCAGCAGCTTGGACCTGGGCTACTATGGCTACACCTTC. Its protein product is CASSLDLGYYGYTF. The entire variable domain, with the rest obtained from reference TRBV5-1 and TRBJ1-2, is as follows: KAGVTQTPRYLIKTRGQQVTLSCSPISGHRSVSWYQQTPGQGLQFLFEYFSETQRNKGNFPGRFSGRQFSNSRSEMNVSTLELGDSALYLCASSLDLGYYGYTFGSGTRLTVV.

The J gene is TRBJ1-1, the V gene TRBV6-6, with a weak D call TRBD1 (5 bases). Germline loops: CDR1 MNHNY, CDR2 SVGAGI (reference sequence). The CDR3 length is 14 residues. V lost 5 bases, J lost 3 bases, and 13 bases lay in between. The CDR3 DNA is TGTGCCAGCAGTACACCTGTAGGGGACACTGAAGCTTTCTTT. This encodes CASSTPVGDTEAFF.

The gene calls are TRBV5-4 and TRBJ2-3, with D maybe TRBD1 (5 bases). The germline gives CDR1 SGHNT, CDR2 YYREEE (reference sequence). CDR3 length: 15 amino acids. With 3 bases removed from V and 3 bases from J, the gap between germline ends came to 14 bases. CDR3 loop: CASSYKIPGTDTQYF. The CDR3 bases are TGTGCCAGCAGCTACAAAATCCCAGGGACAGATACGCAGTATTTT.

This clone turned up a few times. The gene calls are TRBV11-2 and TRBJ2-7; 8 nucleotides match TRBD2. This CDR3 has 15 amino acids. The germline gives CDR1 SGHAT, CDR2 FQNNGV. V gave up 5 bases and J gave up 5 bases; unmatched junction bases: 11. For the CDR3, the DNA is TGTGCCAGCAGCCAACAGGGACTAGAGAGGGACGAGCAGTACTTC. This gives the protein CASSQQGLERDEQYF.

The chain carries TRBV28 and TRBJ2-2, with D perhaps TRBD2 (6 bases). The CDR3 has 15 amino acids. Trimming removed 6 bases from V and 6 bases from J, with 17 bases in between. CDR1 is MDHEN, CDR2 SYDVKM, per germline. CDR3 sequence reads: CASSPLREKAGELFF. In DNA form, the CDR3 reads TGTGCCAGCAGCCCCTTACGGGAGAAGGCCGGGGAGCTGTTTTTT.

This chain connects TRBV28 to TRBJ1-2; TRBD1 is a possible D gene (6 bases). This CDR3 has 12 amino acids. V lost 10 bases, J lost 4 bases, and 13 bases lay in between. Germline V CDR1 and CDR2: MDHEN, SYDVKM. This chain's CDR3 is CATEGDGYGYTF. CDR3 in DNA: TGTGCCACAGAGGGGGACGGCTATGGCTACACCTTC.

The chain combines TRBV11-2 with TRBJ2-3; 9 nucleotides agree with TRBD2. CDR3 length: 16 residues. CDR1 and CDR2 (germline): SGHAT, FQNNGV. V trimming: 7 bases; J trimming: 2 bases; junction bases outside the gene matches: 10. The DNA of the CDR3 is TGTGCCAGCACCCTAGCGGCGGGAGGGCCCACAGATACGCAGTATTTT. Amino acid sequence: CASTLAAGGPTDTQYF.

This chain joins TRBV11-1 and TRBJ1-2; 7 nucleotides match TRBD1. Losses at the gene ends were 5 bases for V and 8 bases for J; bases not matched to a gene: 17. CDR3 length: 16 amino acids. CDR1 is SGHAT, CDR2 FQDESV, per germline (reference sequence). The CDR3 bases are TGTGCCAGCAGCCCCATTAGGGGGCAGTTAGGGTGCGGCTACACCTTC. Translating gives CASSPIRGQLGCGYTF.

The chain has TRBV9 and TRBJ2-3, with no clear D. V gave up 3 bases and J gave up 0 bases, with 14 bases separating them. Germline V gene lookup returns CDR1 SGDLS and CDR2 YYNGEE. The CDR3 contains 16 residues. CDR3 sequence: CASSARARSSTDTQYF. The CDR3 bases are TGTGCCAGCAGCGCGCGAGCGAGATCTAGCACAGATACGCAGTATTTT.

This chain joins TRBV27 and TRBJ1-1; 10 nucleotides match TRBD1. The germline gives CDR1 MNHEY, CDR2 SMNVEV (reference sequence). Unmatched junction bases numbered 13, after V lost 5 bases and J lost 1 base. This CDR3 is 18 amino acids long. This CDR3 reads CASSRGTGDHRANTEAFF. CDR3 nucleotide sequence: TGTGCCAGCAGTAGGGGGACAGGGGATCATAGGGCGAACACTGAAGCTTTCTTT.

The V gene is TRBV6-5, the J gene TRBJ1-1; 12 nucleotides line up with TRBD1. The J segment lost 3 bases and the V segment lost 11 bases, leaving 10 bases of the junction unmatched. Germline CDR1 MNHEY, CDR2 SVGAGI. The CDR3 is 15 residues long. The CDR3 DNA is TGTGCCGTCCTCCGGGACAGGGGGCTGGACACTGAAGCTTTCTTT. Encoded protein: CAVLRDRGLDTEAFF.

The chain combines TRBV11-3 with TRBJ2-3; 8 positions match TRBD2. The junction had 8 bases not matched to a gene; V was cut back by 3 bases and J by 6 bases. The CDR3 spans 15 residues. Germline V gives CDR1 SGHNT, CDR2 YENEEA. CDR3 nucleotides: TGTGCCAGCAGCTTCGGGCGGGAGGAGGGGGATACGCAGTATTTT. As protein: CASSFGREEGDTQYF.

The rearrangement uses TRBV7-3 and TRBJ1-1; TRBD1 might be the D (5 bases). The CDR3 totals 14 residues. Trimming pared 1 base from V and 4 bases from J, leaving 10 bases between. Germline V gives CDR1 SGHTA, CDR2 FQGTGA. The CDR3 loop is CASSLNGGTTEAFF. DNA of the CDR3: TGTGCCAGCAGCTTAAACGGGGGTACCACTGAAGCTTTCTTT. The complete variable domain, with remaining parts taken from reference TRBV7-3 and TRBJ1-1, reads GAGVSQTPSNKVTEKGKYVELRCDPISGHTALYWYRQSLGQGPEFLIYFQGTGAADDSGLPNDRFFAVRPEGSVSTLKIQRTERGDSAVYLCASSLNGGTTEAFFGQGTRLTVV.

The chain combines TRBV15 with TRBJ2-2; D is possibly TRBD2 (6 bases). CDR3 length equals 17 residues. CDR1 is LNHNV and CDR2 is YYDKDF in the germline V gene (reference sequence). The V end lost 0 bases, the J end lost 7 bases, and 18 bases lay between the germline ends. Here the CDR3 DNA reads TGTGCCACCAGCAGAGATAGGGTAACTAGCTACGGCGGGGAGCTGTTTTTT. This translates into CATSRDRVTSYGGELFF.